The source of this TCR beta chain is a study of T cells in Graves' hyperthyroidism and ophthalmopathy. On this clonotype: Antigen unknown.

TCR beta CDR3 region amplification was performed from RNA transcripts. The TCR CDR3 was amplified in a first-round RT-PCR using the HTBI primer set. Each CDR3 protein is one row after TCRdb ran MiXCR on the multiplex PCR reads. The sample has 500,000 to 700,000 distinct CDR3 sequences; around 17% are singletons. Study-level points and caveats: Model output signaled ophthalmopathy a median approximately 6.2 months ahead of onset. Most thyroid clonotypes with frequency above 0.001 were detected in blood.

Trimming cost V 1 base and J 3 bases, with 12 bases left between them. Germline V gene data show CDR1 as LGHDT and CDR2 as YNNKEL (reference sequence). This CDR3 has 15 amino acids. The study enrolled patients aged 18 to 65 with newly diagnosed hyperthyroidism of under 2 months' duration. The TCR originated in a woman in her late teens or twenties with Graves' hyperthyroidism. Sequencing was done on a sample of blood. This chain connects TRBV3-1 to TRBJ1-1; D is perhaps TRBD1 (6 bases). The CDR3 here is CASSQVWGADTEAFF. CDR3 nucleotide sequence: TGTGCCAGCAGCCAAGTGTGGGGGGCGGACACTGAAGCTTTCTTT.